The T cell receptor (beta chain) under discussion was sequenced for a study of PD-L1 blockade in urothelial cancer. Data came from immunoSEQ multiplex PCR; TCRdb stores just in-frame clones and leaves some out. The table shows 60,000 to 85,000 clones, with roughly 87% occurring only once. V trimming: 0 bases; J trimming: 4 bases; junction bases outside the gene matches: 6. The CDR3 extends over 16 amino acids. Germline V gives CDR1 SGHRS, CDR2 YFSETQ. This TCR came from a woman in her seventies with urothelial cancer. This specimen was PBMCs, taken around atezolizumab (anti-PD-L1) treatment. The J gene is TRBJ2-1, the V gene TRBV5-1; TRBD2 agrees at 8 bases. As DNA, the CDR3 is TGCGCCAGCAGCTTGGGCGGGACTAGGTCATACAATGAGCAGTTCTTC. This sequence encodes CASSLGGTRSYNEQFF.